The entry below describes one T cell receptor beta chain. Its target is unknown. Hyperthyroidism in the patients, aged 18 to 65, was newly diagnosed and under 2 months in duration. Thyroid ultrasound and orbital computed tomography, with clinical symptoms and serum thyroxine and TRAb, informed diagnoses. This CDR3 has 15 amino acids. V gave up 8 bases and J gave up 8 bases; unmatched junction bases: 13. CDR1 and CDR2 from the germline V gene are SNHLY and FYNNEI. RNA transcripts were the template for amplifying TCR beta CDR3 regions. A first-round RT-PCR of the TCR CDR3 used the HTBI primer set. MiXCR was run by TCRdb on the multiplex PCR reads, yielding one entry per CDR3 protein. The sample yields over 700,000 distinct CDR3 sequences, 38% seen once. The sample belongs to a study of T cells in Graves' hyperthyroidism and ophthalmopathy. Study-wide results and limits: Blood samples included most of the expanded thyroid clonotypes exceeding 0.001.

The rearrangement uses TRBV2 and TRBJ1-2; 11 positions agree with TRBD1. Sequenced input: blood. This receptor was taken from a man aged 18 to 30 with Graves' hyperthyroidism. CDR3 region: CASVRTGGELGGYTF. The DNA of the CDR3 is TGTGCCAGCGTGAGGACAGGGGGCGAGTTGGGAGGCTACACCTTC.